These T cell receptor beta chains were read from a single sample in a study of cytomegalovirus exposure and HLA in healthy donors. The protocol was immunoSEQ multiplex PCR, while the TCRdb copy is restricted to in-frame clones and leaves out a portion. The sample records 100,000 to 120,000 clones, more than 65% being singletons. Input material: PBMCs. The receptors originated from a man aged 25-45 years in good health and CMV-seropositive. Both conserved end residues are part of each CDR3. A D gene is named only where the DNA matches it firmly. Not all rows give a size; the values are once, few, many and, for expanded clones, a class.

TRBJ1-1 . . TRBV25-1 TGTGCCAGCAGGGGCGATAACTCGCTGAAGGACACTGAAGCTTTCTTT CASRGDNSLKDTEAFF
TRBJ1-3 . . TRBV18 TGTGCCAGCTCACCATCAACTCAATCTGGAAACACCATATATTTT CASSPSTQSGNTIYF
TRBJ2-3 . . TRBV6-6 TGTGCCAGCAGTTACTACCCAGTCACAGATACGCAGTATTTT CASSYYPVTDTQYF
TRBJ1-5 . few TRBV5-8 TGTGCCAGCAGCCAAGGTCTGCAGGGCGGCAATCAGCCCCAGCATTTT CASSQGLQGGNQPQHF
TRBJ1-2 . . TRBV6-6 TGTGCCAGCACGGCAGGGAACTATGGCTACACCTTC CASTAGNYGYTF
TRBJ1-1 . . TRBV5-5 TGTGCCAGCAGCTTCGTCAGTCGGGGGACTGAAGCTTTCTTT CASSFVSRGTEAFF
TRBJ2-5 . . TRBV11-3 TGTGCCAGCAGCTTTACGGGTTACCCGATAGAGACCCAGTACTTC CASSFTGYPIETQYF
TRBJ1-1 TRBD1 . TRBV7-9 TGTGCCAGCAGCTCACCGGACAGGGACTCCAACACTGAAGCTTTCTTT CASSSPDRDSNTEAFF
TRBJ1-2 . few TRBV5-6 TGTGCCAGCAGTATACGGGCGGGGGCAGGGAGAAATAACTATGGCTACACCTTC CASSIRAGAGRNNYGYTF
TRBJ2-3 . . TRBV18 TGTGCCAGCTCACCACGTACTGGAACTAGCAGTAGCACAGATACGCAGTATTTT CASSPRTGTSSSTDTQYF
TRBJ2-6 . . TRBV9 TGTGCCAGCAGCGTAGGTTCGCGGCAGGGAATGTTCTCTGGGGCCAACGTCCTGACTTTC CASSVGSRQGMFSGANVLTF
TRBJ1-5 . few TRBV6-1 TGTGCCAGCAGTGATACGTCCAGGGTGGGCAATCAGCCCCAGCATTTT CASSDTSRVGNQPQHF
TRBJ1-4 TRBD1 . TRBV25-1 TGTGCCAGCAGTGGGCCTGAGACAGGGGCTAATGAAAAACTGTTTTTT CASSGPETGANEKLFF
TRBJ1-1 TRBD1 . TRBV19 TGTGCCAGTAGTATGGCAGGGGGTACTGAAGCTTTCTTT CASSMAGGTEAFF
TRBJ2-5 . once TRBV13 TGTGCCAGCAGCTTAGAATATGGGGCACAAGAGACCCAGTACTTC CASSLEYGAQETQYF
TRBJ2-5 . . TRBV5-4 TGTGCCAGCAGTATGGACAGACAAGAGACCCAGTACTTC CASSMDRQETQYF
TRBJ2-3 . . TRBV4-3 TGCGCCAGCAGCCTACAGGTCCATAGCACAGATACGCAGTATTTT CASSLQVHSTDTQYF
TRBJ2-7 . once TRBV5-5 TGTGCCAGCAGCTTTGGATGGGGGCCTCGAAACGAGCAGTACTTC CASSFGWGPRNEQYF
TRBJ2-7 TRBD1 . TRBV5-1 TGCGCCAGCAGCTTCCGGACAGGGCCCTACGAGCAGTACTTC CASSFRTGPYEQYF
TRBJ2-3 TRBD1 . TRBV27 TGTGCCAGCAGGCAGGACAGGGGGTATACAGATACGCAGTATTTT CASRQDRGYTDTQYF
TRBJ2-7 TRBD1 . TRBV30 TGTGCCTGGAGTGTTGCGAGGACAGGGGTGGAATACGAGCAGTACTTC CAWSVARTGVEYEQYF
TRBJ2-7 . . TRBV19 TGTGCCAGTAGTCCCTATTTGGGGGGCTCCTACGAGCAGTACTTC CASSPYLGGSYEQYF
TRBJ1-5 TRBD1 . TRBV27 TGTGCCAGCAGCTTTCCCCCCCGAGGGGACAGTACGAAGCCCCAGCATTTT CASSFPPRGDSTKPQHF
TRBJ2-7 . . TRBV20-1 TGCAGTGCTAGAGAGACAGAGGAGCAGTACTTC CSARETEEQYF